The text below deals with one T cell receptor beta chain. No antigen is known for it. Assay used: immunoSEQ multiplex PCR; TCRdb lists only in-frame clones, some missing. The sample shows some 25,000 clones, around 94% of them seen only once. This sample was taken from a study of chemoradiotherapy in HPV16-positive cancers. About the research overall: Functional T-cell assays on two HPV16-positive patients' cells defined candidate HPV-specific clones and common TCR motifs.

The V gene's germline CDR1 is SGHTA and CDR2 FQGNSA. V dropped 5 bases and J dropped 0 bases, with 13 bases sitting between them. CDR3 length equals 15 residues. Repertoires were sampled repeatedly during chemoradiotherapy. Whole-study findings and limits: Candidate HPV-specific clones and E7-related TCR motifs grew in tumor during treatment. The functional HPV-specific definition rests on just two HPV16-positive patients.

The TCR comes from a human donor with HPV-associated anogenital cancer. Sample collection occurred from a patient who underwent chemoradiotherapy. The chain joins TRBV7-2 to TRBJ1-2; D might be TRBD1 (6 bases). In DNA form, the CDR3 reads TGTGCCAGCAGCCCGAGACAGGATTCTAACTATGGCTACACCTTC. Translated: CASSPRQDSNYGYTF.